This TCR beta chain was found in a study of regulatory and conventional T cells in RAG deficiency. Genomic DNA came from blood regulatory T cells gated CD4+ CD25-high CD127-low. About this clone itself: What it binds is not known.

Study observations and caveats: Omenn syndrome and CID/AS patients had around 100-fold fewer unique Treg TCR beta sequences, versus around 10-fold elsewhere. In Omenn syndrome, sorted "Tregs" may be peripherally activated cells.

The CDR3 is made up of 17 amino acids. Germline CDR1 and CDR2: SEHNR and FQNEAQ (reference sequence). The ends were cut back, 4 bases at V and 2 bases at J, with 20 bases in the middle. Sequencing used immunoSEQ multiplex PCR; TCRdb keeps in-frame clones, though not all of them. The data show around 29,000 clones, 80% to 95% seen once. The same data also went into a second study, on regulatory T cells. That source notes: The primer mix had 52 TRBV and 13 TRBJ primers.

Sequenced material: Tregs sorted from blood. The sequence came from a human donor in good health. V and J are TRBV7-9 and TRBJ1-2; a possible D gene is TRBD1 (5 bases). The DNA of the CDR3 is TGTGCCAGCAGCTCCGATCGGGGGAAGAGGGTAAACTATGGCTACACCTTC. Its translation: CASSSDRGKRVNYGYTF.